One and the same sample provided the 27 T cell receptor beta chains below, sequenced in a study of Graves' ophthalmopathy and Graves' hyperthyroidism. Amplification targeted the TCR beta CDR3 regions, with RNA transcripts as the source material. Following a first-round RT-PCR that used HTBI primers, a second-round multiplex PCR was carried out. Via MiXCR, TCRdb re-called the multiplex PCR reads, giving one row per CDR3 protein. The sample yields around 670,000 distinct CDR3 sequences, around 40% seen once. Sample: peripheral blood. Receptor source: an adult man with Graves' ophthalmopathy.

In regard to this clonotype: Germline is not matched at one junction end, which may reflect a read error. This sequence joins TRBV10-3 and TRBJ1-2; unclear D gene. Germline CDR1 and CDR2: ENHRY and SYGVKD. The CDR3 is made up of 13 amino acids. DNA of the CDR3: TGTGCCAGCAGTGAAGCACCGAACTATGGCTACACCTTC. This translates into CASSEAPNYGYTF.

The chain couples TRBV19 to TRBJ1-1; D ambiguous. This CDR3 region has 15 residues. Trimming left V 3 bases short and J 8 bases short, with 19 bases between. Per germline, CDR1 LNHDA and CDR2 SQIVND (reference sequence). The CDR3 is CASSIKATGGDEAFF. CDR3 coding DNA: TGTGCCAGTAGTATTAAAGCCACCGGCGGTGACGAAGCTTTCTTT.

This clonotype came up a few times. This CDR3 is CSAGTGLTGELFF. For the CDR3, the DNA is TGCAGTGCGGGGACAGGGCTCACCGGGGAGCTGTTTTTT. The V gene is TRBV20-1, the J gene TRBJ2-2; 9 bases are a match to TRBD1. This CDR3 contains 13 residues. Germline assignment: CDR1 DFQATT and CDR2 SNEGSKA (reference sequence). J gave up 4 bases and V 6 bases, and 3 bases lay outside the gene matches.

There are many counts of this clonotype. The chain has TRBV15 and TRBJ1-2, with no clear D. Trimming shortened V by 5 bases and J by 0 bases, and 10 bases separated the two germline ends. CDR1 and CDR2 from the germline V gene are LNHNV and YYDKDF (reference sequence). The CDR3 totals 14 residues. The CDR3 protein is CATSARQTNYGYTF. As DNA, the CDR3 is TGTGCCACCAGCGCCAGGCAGACTAACTATGGCTACACCTTC.

V gene TRBV29-1 combines with J gene TRBJ2-7; 8 bases fit TRBD1. Per the germline V gene, CDR1 is SQVTM and CDR2 is ANQGSEA. The ends lost 7 bases at V and 7 bases at J; junction bases unmatched: 9. This CDR3 spans 12 amino acids. The CDR3: CSGGQGDNEQYF. The CDR3 DNA sequence: TGCAGCGGCGGACAGGGCGACAATGAGCAGTACTTC.

The chain is built from TRBV2 and TRBJ2-7; tentative D call: TRBD1 (6 bases). The CDR3 contains 14 residues. V gave up 5 bases and J gave up 4 bases, with 15 bases separating them. Germline V gene sequence: CDR1 SNHLY, CDR2 FYNNEI. The CDR3 nucleotides read TGTGCCAGCAGTTACCTCGGACAGCCTTACGAGCAGTACTTC. Translated: CASSYLGQPYEQYF.

This clonotype was detected a few times. The chain joins TRBV10-3 to TRBJ2-5; D remains ambiguous. The CDR3 sequence is 12 residues long. Germline CDR1 reads ENHRY; CDR2 reads SYGVKD. The V gene lost 10 bases and the J gene lost 0 bases, with 9 bases spanning the gap. CDR3 DNA: TGTGCCAGCAGATTGAACCAAGAGACCCAGTACTTC. Amino acids: CASRLNQETQYF.

This clonotype was picked up many times. The chain carries TRBV10-2 and TRBJ1-1; the D is unclear. There are 11 residues in the CDR3. Germline values: CDR1 WSHSY, CDR2 SAAADI. Trimming stripped 5 bases from V and 8 bases from J, with 9 bases between. CDR3 region: CASSKGREAFF. CDR3 bases: TGCGCCAGCAGTAAAGGGAGAGAAGCTTTCTTT.

The rearrangement links TRBV6-5 to TRBJ1-2; D is undetermined. The germline V and J ends were trimmed by 2 bases and 4 bases, with 14 bases remaining between them. From germline, CDR1 is MNHEY and CDR2 SVGAGI. This CDR3 contains 15 residues. The CDR3 is CASSYGPSRSYGYTF. CDR3 in DNA: TGTGCCAGCAGTTACGGTCCTTCCCGGAGCTATGGCTACACCTTC.

This chain connects TRBV7-2 to TRBJ2-3; 7 bases fit TRBD1. CDR1 is SGHTA, CDR2 FQGNSA, per germline. The length of the CDR3 is 15 residues. The J segment lost 2 bases and the V segment lost 3 bases, leaving 5 bases of the junction unmatched. CDR3 region: CASSLTGTDTDTQYF. CDR3 coding DNA: TGTGCCAGCAGCTTGACCGGGACAGACACAGATACGCAGTATTTT.

V gene TRBV10-2 combines with J gene TRBJ2-5; D remains ambiguous. CDR3 length: 14 residues. Germline CDR1 is WSHSY and CDR2 is SAAADI. Trimming stripped 0 bases from V and 4 bases from J, with 9 bases between. CDR3 in DNA: TGCGCCAGCAGTGAGTCATTAATACGAGAGACCCAGTACTTC. Protein sequence: CASSESLIRETQYF.

The rearrangement links TRBV24-1 to TRBJ2-5, with TRBD2 matching over 11 bases. CDR1 is KGHDR and CDR2 is SFDVKD in the germline V gene. V dropped 3 bases and J dropped 2; count of bases not matched to a gene: 4. CDR3 length: 16 amino acids. DNA for the CDR3: TGTGCCACCAGTGATGCGGGACTAGCGGCACAAGAGACCCAGTACTTC. The encoded protein is CATSDAGLAAQETQYF.

The table lists this clonotype with a few counts. The rearrangement joins TRBV9 to TRBJ2-7; D is undetermined. V was cut by 4 bases and J by 2 bases, with 10 bases left in between. The germline V gene encodes CDR1 SGDLS and CDR2 YYNGEE. The CDR3 runs to 13 residues. In DNA form, the CDR3 reads TGTGCCAGCAGCCGGGCCGGTCCCTACGAGCAGTACTTC. Translating gives CASSRAGPYEQYF.

This clonotype was seen a handful of times. The CDR3 protein is CASSPTLRETQYF. The CDR3, as DNA: TGTGCCAGCAGTCCGACTCTCAGGGAGACCCAGTACTTC. The V call is TRBV6-5, the J call TRBJ2-5; the D is unclear. Looked up from germline, CDR1 is MNHEY and CDR2 is SVGAGI. The CDR3 extends over 13 amino acids. Trimming took off 5 bases at V and 5 bases at J, with 12 bases between the two ends.

The J gene is TRBJ1-5, the V gene TRBV2, with 7 positions matching TRBD1. The V gene end was trimmed by 2 bases and the J gene end by 4 bases; junction bases not matched to a gene: 8. Germline V gene lookup returns CDR1 SNHLY and CDR2 FYNNEI. The CDR3 runs 16 residues. The CDR3 nucleotides read TGTGCCAGCAGTGAAAGGGAGGACAGGCGGAATCAGCCCCAGCATTTT. Protein product: CASSEREDRRNQPQHF.

The sample holds a few counts of this clonotype. The gene calls are TRBV9 and TRBJ1-3; D gene unclear. CDR3 length: 16 residues. CDR1 is SGDLS and CDR2 is YYNGEE in the germline V gene. Trimming took 0 bases from V and 7 from J, leaving 17 bases between them. The CDR3 here is CASSVGPPGFTNTIYF. CDR3 in DNA: TGTGCCAGCAGCGTAGGCCCTCCGGGGTTTACGAACACCATATATTTT.

V usage is TRBV9 and J usage is TRBJ1-1; D gene uncertain. Germline V lookup: CDR1 SGDLS, CDR2 YYNGEE. The CDR3 runs to 13 residues. Trimming cost V 4 bases and J 7 bases, with 14 bases left between them. The CDR3 nucleotides are TGTGCCAGCAGCCAAGATAGCGGGATTGAAGCTTTCTTT. This gives the protein CASSQDSGIEAFF.

This clonotype occurred a few times. The chain combines TRBV20-1 with TRBJ1-2; D is ambiguous. CDR3 size: 16 residues. V was shortened by 3 bases and J by 0 bases, with 17 bases between the two germline ends. Germline V gene sequence: CDR1 DFQATT, CDR2 SNEGSKA (reference sequence). CDR3 coding DNA: TGCAGTGCTAGTAATCAACGGCTGAAAGCTAACTATGGCTACACCTTC. The encoded protein is CSASNQRLKANYGYTF.

Comments on this clonotype: Sequence at one end of the junction differs from germline and may be a read error. The chain couples TRBV19 to TRBJ1-5, with TRBD1 matching over 9 bases. Germline CDR1 and CDR2: LNHDA and SQIVND (reference sequence). This CDR3 spans 16 amino acids. The CDR3 sequence is CASRDFDRGFNEPQHF. The CDR3 nucleotides are TGTGCCAGTAGGGACTTTGACAGGGGGTTCAATGAGCCCCAGCATTTT.

The chain combines TRBV5-1 with TRBJ1-2; D gene uncertain. V lost 4 bases and J 3 bases, leaving 7 bases between the germline ends. This CDR3 comprises 12 residues. The V gene's germline CDR1 is SGHRS and CDR2 YFSETQ. DNA for the CDR3: TGCGCCAGCAGCCGGGCCGACTATGGCTACACCTTC. Amino acids: CASSRADYGYTF.

This chain joins TRBV10-3 and TRBJ2-7, with TRBD1 matching 7 bases. CDR3 length: 14 amino acids. Germline V gene sequence: CDR1 ENHRY, CDR2 SYGVKD. V was pared by 10 bases and J by 0 bases, with 9 bases of the junction left unmatched. The DNA of the CDR3 is TGTGCCAGTTGGAAAGGGACAGACTCCTACGAGCAGTACTTC. Its protein is CASWKGTDSYEQYF.

This clonotype was recorded many times. This chain connects TRBV7-9 to TRBJ1-6; 9 bases line up with TRBD1. Germline V gives CDR1 SEHNR, CDR2 FQNEAQ (reference sequence). The V segment lost 6 bases and the J segment 10 bases; nucleotides outside the gene matches: 10. The CDR3 covers 15 residues. CDR3 in amino acids: CASRYSGQGESPLHF. Written as DNA, the CDR3 is TGTGCCAGCAGGTACTCGGGACAGGGAGAGTCACCCCTCCACTTT.

As regards this clonotype: This may come from a read error, since a much larger clone is one base off. This sequence joins TRBV10-3 and TRBJ1-6; unclear D gene. The germline CDR1 and CDR2 sequences are ENHRY and SYGVKD. The CDR3 runs 14 residues. The CDR3: CASSYNSPNSPPHF. CDR3 sequence (DNA): TGTGCCAGCAGTTACAACAGCCCAAATTCACCCCCCCACTTT.

The chain employs TRBV28 and TRBJ1-5, with no clear D. This CDR3 comprises 13 residues. Germline values: CDR1 MDHEN, CDR2 SYDVKM. V lost 5 bases and J 7 bases, leaving 12 bases between the germline ends. The CDR3 nucleotides read TGTGCCAGCAGTCCCGAGGAGAGGCAGCCCCAGCATTTT. This sequence encodes CASSPEERQPQHF.

V is TRBV29-1 and J is TRBJ1-5; D uncertain. The CDR3 has 9 residues. Germline CDR1 is SQVTM and CDR2 is ANQGSEA. The V and J ends lost 6 bases and 10 bases respectively, with 7 bases between them. Here the CDR3 reads CSVKSPQHF. The CDR3 DNA sequence: TGCAGCGTGAAAAGTCCCCAGCATTTT.

This clonotype was counted between two and nine times. This sequence joins TRBV7-9 and TRBJ2-7; D unresolved. CDR3 length: 14 residues. From germline, CDR1 is SEHNR and CDR2 FQNEAQ (reference sequence). V was cut by 5 bases and J by 2 bases, with 13 bases left in between. CDR3 amino acids: CASSATSAPYEQYF. The CDR3 DNA sequence: TGTGCCAGCAGCGCAACCAGTGCCCCCTACGAGCAGTACTTC.

This clonotype was seen just once. The chain joins TRBV15 to TRBJ2-5; 10 bases match TRBD1. J gave up 9 bases and V 5 bases, and 15 bases lay outside the gene matches. This CDR3 comprises 16 residues. Germline CDR1 LNHNV, CDR2 YYDKDF (reference sequence). The CDR3 DNA sequence: TGTGCCACCAGCGGCGAGGACAGGGGGGGCCTTCAGCCCCAGTACTTC. Protein product: CATSGEDRGGLQPQYF.